The entry that follows covers one T cell receptor (beta chain) sequence. Its antigen is undetermined. This record comes from a study of T cells in localized non-small cell lung cancer. Study outcomes and limitations: A denser population of T cells in blood accompanied longer overall survival. Uninvolved adjacent lung had the highest recorded T cell clonality, with tumor below it.

Sequencing used immunoSEQ multiplex PCR; TCRdb keeps in-frame clones, though not all of them. Of 25,000 to 35,000 clones in the sample, around 92% were seen once. The CDR3 spans 18 residues. The germline V gene encodes CDR1 MDHEN and CDR2 SYDVKM. V trimming: 2 bases; J trimming: 2 bases; junction bases outside the gene matches: 13. This rearrangement joins TRBV28 to TRBJ1-2, with TRBD1 matching over 8 bases. The sequencing used peripheral blood, collected before any cancer treatment. The clonotype comes from a female donor older than 55 with stage I lung adenocarcinoma. CDR3: CASSLAYRGTRRNYGYTF. CDR3 DNA sequence: TGTGCCAGCAGTTTAGCATACAGGGGGACTAGACGAAACTATGGCTACACCTTC.